This passage covers 2 T cell receptor beta chains from one sample sequenced in a study of T cell responses to AZD1222 COVID-19 vaccine. Assay used: immunoSEQ multiplex PCR; TCRdb lists only in-frame clones, some missing. This sample has about 170,000 clones, with approximately 88% found just once. Sequenced material: peripheral blood, taken on day 0 of AZD1222 vaccination. Receptors were obtained from an adult in good health.

J is TRBJ2-7 and V is TRBV10-1, with D hard to call. The CDR3 sequence is 13 residues long. Germline V gene data show CDR1 as WNHNN and CDR2 as SYGVQD (reference sequence). Trimming stripped 1 base from V and 0 bases from J, with 4 bases between. Here the CDR3 reads CASSELPSYEQYF. As DNA, the CDR3 is TGCGCCAGCAGTGAGTTACCCTCCTACGAGCAGTACTTC.

The rearrangement links TRBV9 to TRBJ1-3; D gene uncertain. Deletions cut 6 bases from V and 3 bases from J, with 13 bases between. Germline CDR1 and CDR2: SGDLS and YYNGEE. The CDR3 is made up of 14 amino acids. CDR3 loop: CASKGPSHGNTIYF. The DNA of the CDR3 is TGTGCCAGCAAAGGACCGTCCCATGGAAACACCATATATTTT.